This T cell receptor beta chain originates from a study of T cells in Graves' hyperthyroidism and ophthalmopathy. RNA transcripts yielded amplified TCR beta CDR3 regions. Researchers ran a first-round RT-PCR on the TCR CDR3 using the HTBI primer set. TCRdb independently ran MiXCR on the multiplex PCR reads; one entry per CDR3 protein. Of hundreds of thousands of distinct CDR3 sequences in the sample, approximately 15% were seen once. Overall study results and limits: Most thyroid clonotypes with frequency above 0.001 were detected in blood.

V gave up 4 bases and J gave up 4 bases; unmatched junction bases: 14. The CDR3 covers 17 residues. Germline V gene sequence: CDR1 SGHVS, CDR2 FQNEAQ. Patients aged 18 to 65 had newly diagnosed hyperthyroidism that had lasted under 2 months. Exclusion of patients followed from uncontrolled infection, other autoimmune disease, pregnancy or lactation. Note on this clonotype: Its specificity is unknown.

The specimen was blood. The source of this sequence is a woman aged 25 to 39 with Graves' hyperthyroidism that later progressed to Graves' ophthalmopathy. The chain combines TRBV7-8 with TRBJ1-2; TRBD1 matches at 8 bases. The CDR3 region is CASSSFPGTGAAYGYTF. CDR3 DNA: TGTGCCAGCAGCTCATTCCCCGGGACAGGTGCAGCCTATGGCTACACCTTC.